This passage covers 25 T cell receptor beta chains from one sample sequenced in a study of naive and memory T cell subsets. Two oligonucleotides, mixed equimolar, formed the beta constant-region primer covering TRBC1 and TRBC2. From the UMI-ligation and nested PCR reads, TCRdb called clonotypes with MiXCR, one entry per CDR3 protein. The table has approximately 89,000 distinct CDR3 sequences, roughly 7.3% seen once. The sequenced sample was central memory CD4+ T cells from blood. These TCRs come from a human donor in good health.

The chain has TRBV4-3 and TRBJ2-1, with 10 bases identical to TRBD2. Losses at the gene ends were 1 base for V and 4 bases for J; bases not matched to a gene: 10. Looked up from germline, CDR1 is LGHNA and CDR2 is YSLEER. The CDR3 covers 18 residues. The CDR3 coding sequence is TGCGCCAGCAGCCAAGGTGCCCCAAAGGGACTAGCGTACAATGAGCAGTTCTTC. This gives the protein CASSQGAPKGLAYNEQFF.

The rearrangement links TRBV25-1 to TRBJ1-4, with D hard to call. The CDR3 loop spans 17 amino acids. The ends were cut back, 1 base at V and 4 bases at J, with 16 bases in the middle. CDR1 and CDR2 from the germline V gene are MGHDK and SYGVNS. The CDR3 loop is CASSELGFPGYNEKLFF. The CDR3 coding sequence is TGTGCCAGCAGTGAATTAGGGTTTCCAGGCTATAATGAAAAACTGTTTTTT.

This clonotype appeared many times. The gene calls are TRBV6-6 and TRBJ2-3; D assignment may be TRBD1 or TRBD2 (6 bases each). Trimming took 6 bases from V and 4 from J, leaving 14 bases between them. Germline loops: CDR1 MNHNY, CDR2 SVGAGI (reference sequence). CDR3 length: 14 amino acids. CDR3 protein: CASRRDTTSDTQYF. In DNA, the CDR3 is TGTGCCAGCAGGCGGGACACCACGTCAGATACGCAGTATTTT.

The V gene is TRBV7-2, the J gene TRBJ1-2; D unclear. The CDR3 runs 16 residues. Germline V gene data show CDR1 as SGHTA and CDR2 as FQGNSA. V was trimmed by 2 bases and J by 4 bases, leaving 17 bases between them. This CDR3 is CASSLRGAPAPYGYTF. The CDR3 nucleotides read TGTGCCAGCAGCTTACGGGGAGCACCAGCTCCCTATGGCTACACCTTC.

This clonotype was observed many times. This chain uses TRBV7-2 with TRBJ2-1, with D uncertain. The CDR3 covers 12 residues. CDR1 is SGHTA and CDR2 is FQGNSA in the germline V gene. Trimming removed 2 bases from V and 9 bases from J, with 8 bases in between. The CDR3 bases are TGTGCCAGCAGCTTACTGGGAACTGAGCAGTTCTTC. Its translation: CASSLLGTEQFF.

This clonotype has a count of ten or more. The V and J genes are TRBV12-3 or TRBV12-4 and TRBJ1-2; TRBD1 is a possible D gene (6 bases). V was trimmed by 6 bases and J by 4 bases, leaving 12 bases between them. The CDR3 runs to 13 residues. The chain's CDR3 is CASRRGASYGYTF. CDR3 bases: TGTGCCAGCAGGCGGGGGGCCTCCTATGGCTACACCTTC.

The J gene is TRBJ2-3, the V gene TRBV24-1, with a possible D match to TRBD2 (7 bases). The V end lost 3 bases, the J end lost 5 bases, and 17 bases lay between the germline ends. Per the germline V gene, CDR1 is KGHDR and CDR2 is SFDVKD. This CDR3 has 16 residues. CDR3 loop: CATSDPREGVVDTQYF. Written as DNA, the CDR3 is TGTGCCACCAGTGATCCCAGGGAGGGGGTCGTAGATACGCAGTATTTT.

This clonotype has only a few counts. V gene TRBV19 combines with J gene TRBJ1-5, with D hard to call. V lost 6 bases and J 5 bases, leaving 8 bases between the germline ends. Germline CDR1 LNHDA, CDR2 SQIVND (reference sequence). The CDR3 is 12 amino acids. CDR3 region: CASRRPYQPQHF. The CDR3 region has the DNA TGTGCCAGTAGGCGTCCTTATCAGCCCCAGCATTTT.

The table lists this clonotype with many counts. CDR3 sequence: CASSLGTGAVDTQYF. The CDR3 bases are TGCGCCAGCAGCTTGGGGACAGGGGCGGTAGATACGCAGTATTTT. The chain links TRBV5-1 to TRBJ2-3, with 9 nucleotides matching TRBD1. CDR1 and CDR2 from the germline V gene are SGHRS and YFSETQ. This CDR3 is built from 15 residues. The V gene end was trimmed by 0 bases and the J gene end by 5 bases; junction bases not matched to a gene: 4.

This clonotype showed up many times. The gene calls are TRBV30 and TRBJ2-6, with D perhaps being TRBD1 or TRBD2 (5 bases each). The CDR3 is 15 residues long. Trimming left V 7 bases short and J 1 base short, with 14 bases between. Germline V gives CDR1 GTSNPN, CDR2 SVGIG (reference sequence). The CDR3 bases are TGTGCCTCGCCCGGGGCTGGGTCTGGGGCCAACGTCCTGACTTTC. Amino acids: CASPGAGSGANVLTF.

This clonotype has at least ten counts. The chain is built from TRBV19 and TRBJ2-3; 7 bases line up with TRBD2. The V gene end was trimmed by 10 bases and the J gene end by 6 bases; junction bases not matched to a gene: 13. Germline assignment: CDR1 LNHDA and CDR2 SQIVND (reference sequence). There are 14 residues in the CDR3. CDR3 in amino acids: CATKQGGSGDTQYF. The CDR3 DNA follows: TGTGCCACCAAACAAGGCGGGAGTGGTGATACGCAGTATTTT.

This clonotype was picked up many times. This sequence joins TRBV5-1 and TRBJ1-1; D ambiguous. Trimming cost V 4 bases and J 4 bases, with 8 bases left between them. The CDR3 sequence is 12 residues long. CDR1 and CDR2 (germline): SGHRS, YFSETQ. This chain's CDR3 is CASSDVSTEAFF. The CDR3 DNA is TGCGCCAGCAGCGACGTAAGCACTGAAGCTTTCTTT. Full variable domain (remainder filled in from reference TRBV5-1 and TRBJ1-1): KAGVTQTPRYLIKTRGQQVTLSCSPISGHRSVSWYQQTPGQGLQFLFEYFSETQRNKGNFPGRFSGRQFSNSRSEMNVSTLELGDSALYLCASSDVSTEAFFGQGTRLTVV.

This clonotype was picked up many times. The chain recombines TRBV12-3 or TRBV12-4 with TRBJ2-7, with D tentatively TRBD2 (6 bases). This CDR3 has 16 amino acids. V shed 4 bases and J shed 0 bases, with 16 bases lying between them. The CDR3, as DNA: TGTGCCAGCAGTTCATTTAGTGCGGGAAACTCCTACGAGCAGTACTTC. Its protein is CASSSFSAGNSYEQYF.

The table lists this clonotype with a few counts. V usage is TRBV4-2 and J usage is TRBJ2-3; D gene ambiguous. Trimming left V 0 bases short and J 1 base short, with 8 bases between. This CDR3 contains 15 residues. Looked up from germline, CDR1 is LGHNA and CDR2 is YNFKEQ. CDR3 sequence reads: CASSQDRIGTDTQYF. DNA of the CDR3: TGTGCCAGCAGCCAAGATCGGATCGGCACAGATACGCAGTATTTT.

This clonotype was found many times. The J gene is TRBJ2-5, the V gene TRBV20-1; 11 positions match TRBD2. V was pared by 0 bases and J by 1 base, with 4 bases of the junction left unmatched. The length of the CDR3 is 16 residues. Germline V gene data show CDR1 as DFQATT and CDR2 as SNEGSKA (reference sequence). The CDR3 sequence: CSARDLLAGGQETQYF. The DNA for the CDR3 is TGCAGTGCTAGAGATCTCCTAGCGGGAGGCCAAGAGACCCAGTACTTC.

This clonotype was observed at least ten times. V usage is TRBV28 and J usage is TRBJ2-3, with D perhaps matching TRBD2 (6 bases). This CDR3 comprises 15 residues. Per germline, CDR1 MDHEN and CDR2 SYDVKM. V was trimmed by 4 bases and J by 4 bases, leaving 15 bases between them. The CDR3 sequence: CASSSSAGGPDTQYF. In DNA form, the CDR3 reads TGTGCCAGCAGTTCCTCAGCGGGTGGCCCAGATACGCAGTATTTT.

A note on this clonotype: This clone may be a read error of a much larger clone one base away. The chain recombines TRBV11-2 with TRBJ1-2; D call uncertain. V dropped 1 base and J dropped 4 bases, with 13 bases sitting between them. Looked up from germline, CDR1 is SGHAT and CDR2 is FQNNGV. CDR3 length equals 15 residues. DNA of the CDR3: TGTGCCAGCAGCTTAGCGGCAGGAGGATGCTATGGCTACACCTTC. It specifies CASSLAAGGCYGYTF.

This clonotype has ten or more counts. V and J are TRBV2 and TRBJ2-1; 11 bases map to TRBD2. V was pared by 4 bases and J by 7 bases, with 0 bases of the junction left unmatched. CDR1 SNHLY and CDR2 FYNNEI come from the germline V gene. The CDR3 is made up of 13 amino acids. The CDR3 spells CASSGTSGNEQFF. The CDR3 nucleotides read TGTGCCAGCAGTGGGACTAGCGGGAATGAGCAGTTCTTC.

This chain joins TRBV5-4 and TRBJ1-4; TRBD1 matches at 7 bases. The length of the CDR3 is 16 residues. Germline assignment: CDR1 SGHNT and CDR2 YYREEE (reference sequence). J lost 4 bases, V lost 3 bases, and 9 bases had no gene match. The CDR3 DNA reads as TGTGCCAGCAGCTCCCTTCCGGGACAGCATAATGAAAAACTGTTTTTT. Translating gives CASSSLPGQHNEKLFF.

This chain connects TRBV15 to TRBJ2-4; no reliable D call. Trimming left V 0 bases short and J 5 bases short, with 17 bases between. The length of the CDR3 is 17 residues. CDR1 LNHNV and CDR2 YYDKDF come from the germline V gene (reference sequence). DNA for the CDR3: TGTGCCACCAGCAGAGATCTGGCTAGGCCACAAGAAAACATTCAGTACTTC. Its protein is CATSRDLARPQENIQYF.

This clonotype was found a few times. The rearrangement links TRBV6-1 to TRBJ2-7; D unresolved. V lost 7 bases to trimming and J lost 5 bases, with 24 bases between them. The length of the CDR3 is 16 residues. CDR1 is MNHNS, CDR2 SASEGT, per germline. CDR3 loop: CASKGRADNHWDEQYF. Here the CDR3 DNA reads TGTGCCAGCAAGGGTAGGGCAGACAATCACTGGGACGAGCAGTACTTC.

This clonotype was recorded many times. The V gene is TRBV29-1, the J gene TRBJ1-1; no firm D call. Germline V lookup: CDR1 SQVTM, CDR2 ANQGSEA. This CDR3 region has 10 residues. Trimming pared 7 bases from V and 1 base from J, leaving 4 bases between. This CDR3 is CSGGNTEAFF. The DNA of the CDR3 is TGCAGCGGAGGGAACACTGAAGCTTTCTTT.

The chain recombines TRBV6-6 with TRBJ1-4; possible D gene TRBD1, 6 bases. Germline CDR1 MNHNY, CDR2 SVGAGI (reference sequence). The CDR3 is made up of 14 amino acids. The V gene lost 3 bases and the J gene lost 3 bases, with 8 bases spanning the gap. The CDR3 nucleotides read TGTGCCAGCAGTTATGGGACATCTAATGAAAAACTGTTTTTT. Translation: CASSYGTSNEKLFF.

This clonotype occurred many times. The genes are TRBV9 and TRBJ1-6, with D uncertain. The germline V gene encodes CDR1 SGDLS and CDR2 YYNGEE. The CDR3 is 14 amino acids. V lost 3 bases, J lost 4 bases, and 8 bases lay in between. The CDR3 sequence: CASSGGEYNSPLHF. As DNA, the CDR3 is TGTGCCAGCAGCGGTGGGGAGTATAATTCACCCCTCCACTTT.

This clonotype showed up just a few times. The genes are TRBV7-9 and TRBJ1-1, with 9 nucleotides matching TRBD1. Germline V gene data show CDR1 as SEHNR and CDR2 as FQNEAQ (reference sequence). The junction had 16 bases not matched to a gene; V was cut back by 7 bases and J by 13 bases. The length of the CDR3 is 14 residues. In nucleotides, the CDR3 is TGTGCCAGCACCAACCCGGGACAGGGCAATGTGGGTTTCTTT. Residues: CASTNPGQGNVGFF.